Presented here are 31 T cell receptor beta chains from one specimen sequenced in a study of T-cell reconstitution after alpha-beta-depleted transplantation in children. A TCRbeta library incorporating unique molecular identifiers was prepared. TCRdb itself ran the PCR reads through MiXCR, one entry per CDR3 protein. The top ten clones hold more than 5.5% of a sample with about half a million distinct CDR3 sequences, around 13% of them seen once. This specimen consisted of PBMCs from the stem cell graft donor, obtained from the stem cell graft. These receptors all come from a human donor who donated a stem cell graft to a child with combined immunodeficiency.

This clonotype was recorded a few times. The chain links TRBV4-3 to TRBJ2-2; possibly TRBD2 for D (5 bases). There are 17 residues in the CDR3. Germline V lookup: CDR1 LGHNA, CDR2 YSLEER. The V end was cut by 3 bases, the J end by 6 bases, with 20 bases between. The CDR3 spells CASSQSRGWGLSGELFF. As DNA, the CDR3 is TGCGCCAGCAGCCAGTCGCGCGGGTGGGGTTTATCCGGGGAGCTGTTTTTT.

This clonotype was seen only a few times. The rearrangement joins TRBV24-1 to TRBJ2-1, with D unresolved. V lost 4 bases and J lost 0, with 15 bases in between. This CDR3 spans 17 amino acids. Per the germline V gene, CDR1 is KGHDR and CDR2 is SFDVKD. The CDR3 sequence: CATSDPSTRGSYNEQFF. Written as DNA, the CDR3 is TGTGCCACCAGTGACCCGTCGACCAGAGGCTCCTACAATGAGCAGTTCTTC.

This clonotype was observed a few times. The genes are TRBV11-2 and TRBJ2-1; D may be TRBD1 or TRBD2 (5 bases each). This CDR3 has 15 amino acids. Deletions cut 1 base from V and 8 bases from J, with 15 bases between. Germline CDR1 and CDR2: SGHAT and FQNNGV. The chain's CDR3 is CASSLGDPGTYEQFF. CDR3 sequence (DNA): TGTGCCAGCAGCTTAGGGGACCCCGGGACCTATGAGCAGTTCTTC.

This clonotype was seen repeatedly, ten times or more. The V call is TRBV20-1, the J call TRBJ2-1, with D perhaps matching TRBD1 (5 bases). V dropped 4 bases and J dropped 0 bases, with 10 bases sitting between them. The CDR3 covers 14 residues. CDR1 is DFQATT and CDR2 is SNEGSKA in the germline V gene (reference sequence). DNA for the CDR3: TGCAGTGCTAAGACAGACATCTCCTACAATGAGCAGTTCTTC. Amino acid sequence: CSAKTDISYNEQFF.

This clonotype was detected ten times or more. The chain recombines TRBV5-1 with TRBJ1-1; weak D call: TRBD1 (5 bases). Germline lookup yields CDR1 SGHRS and CDR2 YFSETQ. V was shortened by 4 bases and J by 3 bases, with 13 bases between the two germline ends. The CDR3 runs 14 residues. The CDR3 DNA reads as TGCGCCAGCAGCGGCCAGGTAGGGGACACTGAAGCTTTCTTT. Encoded protein: CASSGQVGDTEAFF.

This clonotype was seen more than once but under ten times. V and J are TRBV7-9 and TRBJ2-1; 9 bases match TRBD1. Germline CDR1 and CDR2: SEHNR and FQNEAQ (reference sequence). The CDR3 runs to 15 residues. The V and J ends lost 1 base and 10 bases, in that order; junction bases with no gene match: 8. CDR3 loop: CASSLETGQGGEQFF. Written as DNA, the CDR3 is TGTGCCAGCAGCTTAGAAACGGGACAGGGCGGGGAGCAGTTCTTC.

This clonotype was seen ten or more times. The rearrangement uses TRBV6-5 and TRBJ2-2, with unresolved D. Germline V lookup: CDR1 MNHEY, CDR2 SVGAGI. This CDR3 region has 12 residues. The germline V and J ends were trimmed by 2 bases and 4 bases, with 2 bases remaining between them. The CDR3 DNA sequence: TGTGCCAGCAGTTACACCACCGGGGAGCTGTTTTTT. Residues: CASSYTTGELFF.

The chain joins TRBV5-1 to TRBJ2-3; 7 bases line up with TRBD1. The junction had 4 bases not matched to a gene; V was cut back by 0 bases and J by 3 bases. The germline V gene has CDR1 SGHRS and CDR2 YFSETQ. The length of the CDR3 is 15 residues. CDR3 residues: CASSLVDRETDTQYF. The DNA of the CDR3 is TGCGCCAGCAGCTTGGTTGACAGGGAGACAGATACGCAGTATTTT.

In its sample, this clonotype was seen many times. The CDR3 DNA reads TGTGCCAGCAGCTTAACGGTTCGGGGGGAGCTGTTTTTT. It translates to CASSLTVRGELFF. This sequence joins TRBV5-6 and TRBJ2-2; no definite D call. This CDR3 is built from 13 residues. The germline V and J ends were trimmed by 2 bases and 8 bases, with 10 bases remaining between them. The germline V gene has CDR1 SGHDT and CDR2 YYEEEE.

The chain combines TRBV5-7 with TRBJ2-7, with D tentatively TRBD2 (6 bases). Being an ORF, TRBV5-7 has a function that is uncertain. The V and J ends lost 6 bases and 8 bases respectively, with 12 bases between them. CDR3 size: 11 residues. The CDR3 here is CASISGGKQYF. CDR3 DNA: TGTGCCAGCATCTCTGGGGGGAAGCAGTACTTC.

This chain links TRBV3-1 with TRBJ2-1; 11 positions match TRBD1. The V gene's germline CDR1 is LGHDT and CDR2 YNNKEL (reference sequence). V was pared by 3 bases and J by 5 bases, with 6 bases of the junction left unmatched. CDR3 length: 16 residues. The CDR3 is CASSHRTGGINNEQFF. The CDR3 DNA reads TGTGCCAGCAGCCACCGGACAGGGGGCATTAACAATGAGCAGTTCTTC.

Only a few counts were recorded for this clonotype. The chain is built from TRBV7-2 and TRBJ1-4; TRBD1 is a possible D gene (6 bases). The CDR3 is made up of 15 amino acids. Trimming cost V 1 base and J 4 bases, with 10 bases left between them. CDR1 and CDR2 (germline): SGHTA, FQGNSA. CDR3 residues: CASSLGARGNEKLFF. The CDR3 DNA sequence: TGTGCCAGCAGCTTAGGGGCCAGGGGTAATGAAAAACTGTTTTTT.

CDR3 DNA sequence: TGTGCCAGCAACGACAGGGGAGGCAATCAGCCCCAGCATTTT. As protein: CASNDRGGNQPQHF. The chain joins TRBV12-3 or TRBV12-4 to TRBJ1-5; 8 nucleotides agree with TRBD1. With V trimmed by 7 bases and J by 2 bases, 4 bases remained unmatched. This CDR3 comprises 14 residues.

This clonotype was counted at least ten times. V and J are TRBV11-1 and TRBJ2-3; the D call may be TRBD1 or TRBD2 (6 bases each). This CDR3 contains 16 residues. The germline V and J ends were trimmed by 5 bases and 6 bases, with 21 bases remaining between them. Germline V gene lookup returns CDR1 SGHAT and CDR2 FQDESV (reference sequence). The CDR3 sequence: CASSTSRGLAGDTQYF. The CDR3 bases are TGTGCCAGCAGCACATCCCGGGGGCTAGCCGGGGATACGCAGTATTTT.

This clonotype was counted many times. The chain uses TRBV3-1 and TRBJ2-7, with TRBD2 as a possible D gene (5 bases). The germline V gene encodes CDR1 LGHDT and CDR2 YNNKEL (reference sequence). V was trimmed by 1 base and J by 2 bases, leaving 9 bases between them. The CDR3 contains 14 residues. CDR3 sequence: CASSQAPEAYEQYF. The CDR3 DNA follows: TGTGCCAGCAGCCAAGCTCCGGAGGCCTACGAGCAGTACTTC.

A few counts support this clonotype. The chain combines TRBV4-1 with TRBJ2-7; D tentatively reads TRBD1 or TRBD2 (5 bases each). This CDR3 has 15 amino acids. V was pared by 1 base and J by 0 bases, with 10 bases between. Germline V CDR1 and CDR2: MGHRA, YSYEKL. CDR3 in DNA: TGCGCCAGCAGCCAAGCTTCAGGGAGCTCCTACGAGCAGTACTTC. This translates into CASSQASGSSYEQYF.

The chain carries TRBV2 and TRBJ2-7; D not resolved. Trimming shortened V by 6 bases and J by 5 bases, and 20 bases separated the two germline ends. CDR1 SNHLY and CDR2 FYNNEI come from the germline V gene. The CDR3 covers 15 residues. For the CDR3, the DNA is TGTGCCAGCAGAGACCGTACCAGTTACTTTAACGAGCAGTACTTC. As protein: CASRDRTSYFNEQYF.

This clonotype turned up a few times. The genes are TRBV20-1 and TRBJ2-1, with D tentatively TRBD2 (5 bases). This CDR3 has 14 residues. Germline lookup yields CDR1 DFQATT and CDR2 SNEGSKA (reference sequence). The V end was cut by 0 bases, the J end by 3 bases, with 9 bases between. For the CDR3, the DNA is TGCAGTGCTAGAGATCTGAGGGACTACAATGAGCAGTTCTTC. Protein product: CSARDLRDYNEQFF.

This clonotype was recorded many times. The CDR3 protein is CAWKMNFARQFF. CDR3 in DNA: TGTGCCTGGAAAATGAATTTCGCGAGGCAGTTCTTC. The V gene is TRBV30, the J gene TRBJ2-1; D gene unclear. The V and J ends lost 4 bases and 12 bases respectively, with 16 bases between them. This CDR3 has 12 amino acids. The germline CDR1 and CDR2 sequences are GTSNPN and SVGIG (reference sequence).

This clonotype occurred a few times. The chain couples TRBV5-5 to TRBJ2-7; 9 bases are shared with TRBD2. CDR3 length: 16 amino acids. The trim removed 0 bases at V and 3 bases at J, leaving 7 bases unmatched. Per germline, CDR1 SGHKS and CDR2 YYEKEE (reference sequence). The CDR3 here is CASSLAKVREGYEQYF. Here the CDR3 DNA reads TGTGCCAGCAGCTTGGCTAAAGTGCGGGAGGGCTACGAGCAGTACTTC.

This clonotype was picked up many times. This sequence joins TRBV12-3 or TRBV12-4 and TRBJ2-7, with D perhaps matching TRBD1 (5 bases). This CDR3 comprises 13 residues. The germline V and J ends were trimmed by 4 bases and 2 bases, with 9 bases remaining between them. CDR3 in DNA: TGTGCCAGCAGTTCCGACAGCCCCTACGAGCAGTACTTC. Translating it yields CASSSDSPYEQYF.

The chain is built from TRBV2 and TRBJ2-4; 8 bases are a match to TRBD2. The CDR3 runs to 13 residues. The germline gives CDR1 SNHLY, CDR2 FYNNEI. The V segment lost 4 bases and the J segment 6 bases; nucleotides outside the gene matches: 2. The CDR3 reads CASSAREGNIQYF. CDR3 DNA: TGTGCCAGCAGTGCCCGGGAGGGAAACATTCAGTACTTC.

This clonotype was seen a handful of times. The chain is built from TRBV11-1 and TRBJ2-5; D may match TRBD1 or TRBD2 (5 bases each). The CDR3 consists of 17 residues. V was cut by 5 bases and J by 0 bases, with 19 bases left in between. Germline loops: CDR1 SGHAT, CDR2 FQDESV (reference sequence). CDR3 nucleotide sequence: TGTGCCAGCAGCCTACCCCCGGGACCCATGTACCAAGAGACCCAGTACTTC. As protein: CASSLPPGPMYQETQYF. Using reference TRBV11-1 and TRBJ2-5 for the parts outside the CDR3, the full variable domain is EAEVAQSPRYKITEKSQAVAFWCDPISGHATLYWYRQILGQGPELLVQFQDESVVDDSQLPKDRFSAERLKGVDSTLKIQPAELGDSAMYLCASSLPPGPMYQETQYFGPGTRLLVL.

This chain uses TRBV30 with TRBJ1-1; D uncertain. Trimming cost V 4 bases and J 0 bases, with 6 bases left between them. The length of the CDR3 is 12 residues. Germline V gene data show CDR1 as GTSNPN and CDR2 as SVGIG (reference sequence). CDR3 loop: CAWTRLNTEAFF. The CDR3 DNA reads as TGTGCCTGGACTCGGTTGAACACTGAAGCTTTCTTT.

This clonotype was observed a handful of times. The chain joins TRBV27 to TRBJ2-3; TRBD2 might be the D (6 bases). The CDR3 consists of 16 residues. V gave up 6 bases and J gave up 2 bases, with 18 bases separating them. CDR1 and CDR2 (germline): MNHEY, SMNVEV (reference sequence). CDR3 residues: CASSPTGGGNTDTQYF. The CDR3, as DNA: TGTGCCAGCAGCCCTACCGGCGGAGGGAACACAGATACGCAGTATTTT.

This clonotype was seen ten or more times. The chain joins TRBV4-2 to TRBJ2-7; 13 bases agree with TRBD2. The ends lost 1 base at V and 4 bases at J; junction bases unmatched: 1. The CDR3 is 15 residues long. Germline-derived CDR1 and CDR2 are LGHNA and YNFKEQ. Written as DNA, the CDR3 is TGTGCCAGCAGCCAAGGACTAGCGGGGGGATACGAGCAGTACTTC. Translated: CASSQGLAGGYEQYF.

This clonotype was seen only a few times. This chain joins TRBV28 and TRBJ2-1, with 13 bases identical to TRBD2. Looked up from germline, CDR1 is MDHEN and CDR2 is SYDVKM. The CDR3 extends over 18 amino acids. The J segment lost 3 bases and the V segment lost 5 bases, leaving 10 bases of the junction unmatched. The CDR3, as DNA: TGTGCCAGCAGTCGACTAGCGGGAGGATTTATCAACTACAATGAGCAGTTCTTC. Protein: CASSRLAGGFINYNEQFF.

In this sample, this clonotype turned up a few times. The rearrangement joins TRBV9 to TRBJ2-7; 11 bases are a match to TRBD2. CDR1 and CDR2 from the germline V gene are SGDLS and YYNGEE. This CDR3 spans 14 amino acids. V lost 2 bases and J lost 3; bases outside the gene matches: 1. The CDR3: CASSVGTSGYEQYF. CDR3 nucleotides: TGTGCCAGCAGCGTCGGGACTAGCGGCTACGAGCAGTACTTC.

Ten or more counts support this clonotype. The chain carries TRBV27 and TRBJ2-2, with 8 bases that match TRBD1. CDR3 size: 14 residues. Losses at the gene ends were 10 bases for V and 3 bases for J; bases not matched to a gene: 7. From germline, CDR1 is MNHEY and CDR2 SMNVEV (reference sequence). The CDR3 bases are TGTGCCACCGGACAGGGTCGGTACACCGGGGAGCTGTTTTTT. This encodes CATGQGRYTGELFF.

This clonotype was detected only a few times. This chain joins TRBV4-1 and TRBJ2-4; no reliable D call. There are 15 residues in the CDR3. CDR1 and CDR2 (germline): MGHRA, YSYEKL. Between the trimmed V and J ends, which lost 1 base and 0 bases, there was a span of 7 bases. The DNA for the CDR3 is TGCGCCAGCAGCCAAGGACCCCTAGCCAAAAACATTCAGTACTTC. It is translated as CASSQGPLAKNIQYF.

A few counts support this clonotype. The V call is TRBV3-1, the J call TRBJ2-4, with a possible D match to TRBD2 (6 bases). V lost 3 bases and J lost 1, with 10 bases in between. CDR3 length: 15 amino acids. Germline CDR1 is LGHDT and CDR2 is YNNKEL (reference sequence). The CDR3, as DNA: TGTGCCAGCAGCCACCCGGGGGAGGCCAAAAACATTCAGTACTTC. This encodes CASSHPGEAKNIQYF.